The clone carrying this T cell receptor (beta chain) has just a few counts. Antigen: not known. The data derive from a study of human T cells and chemical hapten exposure. Study at large: In the sensitization step, 2% DPC was placed on 2 cm by 2 cm of upper inner arm skin. Whole-study results and caveats: A positive correlation with patch test score was found for PT1 expanded TCR counts.

Unique molecular identifiers were affixed to discrete cDNA molecules within the library. Each CDR3 protein is one row after TCRdb ran MiXCR on the RACE reads. The profile covers around 69,000 distinct CDR3 sequences, with about 9% appearing a single time and under 3.5% taken by the ten largest. As to time point: patch test 2, 6 weeks after DPC sensitization. Noted treatment: therapeutic diphenylcyclopropenone sensitization with weekly scalp DPC. Only after blood had been drawn was each patch test applied. The clonotype comes from a woman aged 50 to 65 with alopecia areata. Some clones in this sample may be carry-over from other donors' samples. The sample here was whole blood, taken in connection with sensitization to the hapten diphenylcyclopropenone (DPC).

The CDR3 DNA sequence: TGTGCCAGCAGCCAAGGACAGTCAAATTCACCCCTCCACTTT. Translation: CASSQGQSNSPLHF. The chain uses TRBV3-1 and TRBJ1-6; D may be TRBD1 (5 bases). The CDR3 sequence is 14 residues long. Trimming pared 1 base from V and 7 bases from J, leaving 8 bases between. Germline V gives CDR1 LGHDT, CDR2 YNNKEL (reference sequence). Combining the CDR3 with reference TRBV3-1 and TRBJ1-6 gives the whole variable domain DTAVSQTPKYLVTQMGNDKSIKCEQNLGHDTMYWYKQDSKKFLKIMFSYNNKELIINETVPNRFSPKSPDKAHLNLHINSLELGDSAVYFCASSQGQSNSPLHFGNGTRLTVT.